Presented here are 30 T cell receptor beta chains from one specimen sequenced in a study of naive and memory T cell subsets. Both TRBC1 and TRBC2 were covered by a beta constant-region primer of two equimolar oligonucleotides. One entry per CDR3 protein results from TCRdb running MiXCR on the UMI-ligation and nested PCR reads. The sample has 120,000 to 150,000 distinct CDR3 sequences, over 15% seen once. The sample was naive CD4+ T cells from blood. These receptors were obtained from a human donor in good health.

The chain carries TRBV19 and TRBJ2-2; 8 positions agree with TRBD1. The V and J ends lost 3 bases and 5 bases, in that order; junction bases with no gene match: 8. Germline CDR1 and CDR2: LNHDA and SQIVND (reference sequence). The length of the CDR3 is 16 residues. The CDR3 reads CASSITLTGATGELFF. The CDR3 DNA is TGTGCCAGTAGTATCACATTGACAGGGGCGACCGGGGAGCTGTTTTTT.

This chain uses TRBV7-2 with TRBJ2-1; 8 nucleotides agree with TRBD2. In germline, CDR1 is SGHTA, CDR2 FQGNSA. The CDR3 is 15 amino acids. V shed 9 bases, J shed 4 bases, and the junction held 11 bases outside the gene matches. In DNA, the CDR3 is TGTGCCAGTAGCGGGAACTCCGGGGCGTACAATGAGCAGTTCTTC. Translating gives CASSGNSGAYNEQFF. The whole variable domain, remainder taken from reference TRBV7-2 and TRBJ2-1, is GAGVSQSPSNKVTEKGKDVELRCDPISGHTALYWYRQSLGQGLEFLIYFQGNSAPDKSGLPSDRFSAERTGGSVSTLTIQRTQQEDSAVYLCASSGNSGAYNEQFFGPGTRLTVL.

This clonotype was detected many times. The chain combines TRBV2 with TRBJ1-2; 7 nucleotides agree with TRBD1. The trim removed 5 bases at V and 4 bases at J, leaving 1 base unmatched. The CDR3 is 12 residues long. The germline CDR1 and CDR2 sequences are SNHLY and FYNNEI. As DNA, the CDR3 is TGTGCCAGCAGTTGGGACAGCTATGGCTACACCTTC. Its translation: CASSWDSYGYTF.

V usage is TRBV10-3 and J usage is TRBJ1-1; D unresolved. The CDR3 runs to 11 residues. The V end was cut by 6 bases, the J end by 0 bases, with 2 bases between. CDR1 ENHRY and CDR2 SYGVKD come from the germline V gene. This chain's CDR3 is CAIRMNTEAFF. Here the CDR3 DNA reads TGTGCCATCAGGATGAACACTGAAGCTTTCTTT.

The chain links TRBV5-1 to TRBJ1-4; D gene uncertain. Germline V gene data show CDR1 as SGHRS and CDR2 as YFSETQ. This CDR3 is 16 amino acids long. Between the trimmed V and J ends, which lost 4 bases and 0 bases, there was a span of 13 bases. The CDR3 nucleotides are TGCGCCAGCAGCCTTACTATAGCGGCAACTAATGAAAAACTGTTTTTT. The encoded protein is CASSLTIAATNEKLFF.

The count of this clonotype is one. The chain is built from TRBV11-1 and TRBJ1-1; 7 bases align to TRBD1. V shed 5 bases and J 2 bases; nucleotides not matched to a gene: 5. CDR1 and CDR2 from the germline V gene are SGHAT and FQDESV (reference sequence). This CDR3 has 14 amino acids. Here the CDR3 DNA reads TGTGCCAGCAGCGATCACAGGGGTAACACTGAAGCTTTCTTT. As protein: CASSDHRGNTEAFF.

The rearrangement links TRBV4-1 to TRBJ1-2; 7 bases are a match to TRBD1. J lost 7 bases, V lost 1 base, and 6 bases had no gene match. Germline V gives CDR1 MGHRA, CDR2 YSYEKL. The CDR3 is made up of 14 amino acids. CDR3 residues: CASSQGRQGVGYTF. In DNA, the CDR3 is TGCGCCAGCAGCCAAGGTAGACAGGGCGTTGGCTACACCTTC.

This clonotype has more than one count but fewer than ten. The chain recombines TRBV27 with TRBJ1-2; 9 bases align to TRBD1. The V segment lost 6 bases and the J segment 4 bases; nucleotides outside the gene matches: 3. Looked up from germline, CDR1 is MNHEY and CDR2 is SMNVEV (reference sequence). CDR3 length: 13 residues. The CDR3 loop is CASRLGQGYGYTF. CDR3 DNA: TGTGCCAGCAGGCTGGGACAGGGCTATGGCTACACCTTC.

The chain has TRBV7-2 and TRBJ2-7; 10 bases agree with TRBD1. This CDR3 is built from 15 residues. Germline trimming cut 1 base from V and 6 bases from J; bases unmatched to any gene: 6. The germline V gene encodes CDR1 SGHTA and CDR2 FQGNSA. CDR3 DNA: TGTGCCAGCAGCTTAGTTCAGACAGGGGGCATCGAGCAGTACTTC. Translation: CASSLVQTGGIEQYF.

In nucleotides, the CDR3 is TGTGCCTGGAGTTGGACAACAGGTTCTCCCTACGAGCAGTACTTC. The encoded protein is CAWSWTTGSPYEQYF. The J gene is TRBJ2-7, the V gene TRBV30, with D possibly being TRBD1 (5 bases). Trimming took off 2 bases at V and 2 bases at J, with 16 bases between the two ends. CDR1 and CDR2 from the germline V gene are GTSNPN and SVGIG (reference sequence). There are 15 residues in the CDR3.

A few counts support this clonotype. This chain uses TRBV28 with TRBJ2-7, with 7 positions matching TRBD1. Per the germline V gene, CDR1 is MDHEN and CDR2 is SYDVKM. The CDR3 consists of 14 residues. J was trimmed by 4 bases and V by 2 bases; bases with no gene match: 5. CDR3 DNA sequence: TGTGCCAGCAGTTTAGGAGGCAGGGGGTACGAGCAGTACTTC. This sequence encodes CASSLGGRGYEQYF.

In this sample, this clonotype turned up many times. The chain couples TRBV21-1 to TRBJ2-5; the DNA was not used to check the table's D call, TRBD1. TRBV21-1 is flagged as a pseudogene. This CDR3 has 14 residues. The CDR3 spells CASSNGTVEETQYF. The CDR3 coding sequence is TGTGCCAGCAGCAACGGGACAGTCGAAGAGACCCAGTACTTC.

The chain combines TRBV7-8 with TRBJ1-5, with a tentative D call TRBD1 (6 bases). V lost 5 bases to trimming and J lost 0 bases, with 32 bases between them. Germline-derived CDR1 and CDR2 are SGHVS and FQNEAQ. The CDR3 has 22 residues. In DNA, the CDR3 is TGTGCCAGCAGCCCCGACCGGGCTCCGGGACACATGGGTCCCTATAGCAATCAGCCCCAGCATTTT. Translating gives CASSPDRAPGHMGPYSNQPQHF.

This clonotype came up a few times. This sequence joins TRBV14 and TRBJ2-7; D may correspond to TRBD1 or TRBD2 (5 bases each). Trimming took 1 base from V and 4 from J, leaving 11 bases between them. The V gene's germline CDR1 is SGHDN and CDR2 FVKESK. The CDR3 length is 14 residues. The CDR3 bases are TGTGCCAGCAGCCAAGCAGGGACGCGTTACGAGCAGTACTTC. Its translation is CASSQAGTRYEQYF.

This clonotype was seen more than once but under ten times. The J gene is TRBJ2-5, the V gene TRBV21-1; the D call TRBD2 from the table was never checked on the DNA. TRBV21-1 is a pseudogene segment. CDR3 size: 16 residues. The CDR3 DNA sequence: TGTGCCAGCAGCAAATCGGGCGGGTGGGCCCAAGAGACCCAGTACTTC. Protein product: CASSKSGGWAQETQYF.

V is TRBV19 and J is TRBJ2-6; TRBD1 agrees at 11 bases. J gave up 1 base and V 9 bases, and 8 bases lay outside the gene matches. CDR3 size: 17 residues. Germline V gene data show CDR1 as LNHDA and CDR2 as SQIVND (reference sequence). The CDR3 sequence is CASASGTGGSGANVLTF. The CDR3 DNA reads TGTGCCAGCGCCTCCGGGACAGGGGGTTCTGGGGCCAACGTCCTGACTTTC.

The chain uses TRBV11-2 and TRBJ2-3; D is perhaps TRBD1 or TRBD2 (5 bases each). The germline CDR1 and CDR2 sequences are SGHAT and FQNNGV. The V and J ends lost 1 base and 0 bases respectively, with 8 bases between them. CDR3 length: 15 amino acids. This chain's CDR3 is CASSLGGPSTDTQYF. The CDR3 coding sequence is TGTGCCAGCAGCTTAGGGGGACCTAGCACAGATACGCAGTATTTT.

The V gene is TRBV20-1, the J gene TRBJ2-7; weak D call: TRBD2 (5 bases). This CDR3 is built from 14 residues. Germline V gene data show CDR1 as DFQATT and CDR2 as SNEGSKA (reference sequence). The V end was cut by 0 bases, the J end by 0 bases, with 9 bases between. The CDR3 region is CSARESGSSYEQYF. The CDR3 region has the DNA TGCAGTGCTAGAGAGAGCGGAAGCTCCTACGAGCAGTACTTC.

The chain links TRBV7-2 to TRBJ2-5; TRBD2 matches 9 bases. This CDR3 contains 14 residues. Germline CDR1 reads SGHTA; CDR2 reads FQGNSA. V shed 6 bases and J 4 bases; nucleotides not matched to a gene: 6. The CDR3 is CASRGGRAPETQYF. The CDR3 nucleotides are TGTGCCAGCAGAGGCGGGAGGGCCCCAGAGACCCAGTACTTC.

The V call is TRBV4-2, the J call TRBJ2-7; D not resolved. Per germline, CDR1 LGHNA and CDR2 YNFKEQ. Trimming removed 0 bases at V and 3 bases at J, with 6 bases between. The CDR3 totals 13 residues. Here the CDR3 DNA reads TGTGCCAGCAGCCAAGAATACGACTACGAGCAGTACTTC. It yields the protein CASSQEYDYEQYF.

This clonotype has only a few counts. The rearrangement links TRBV30 to TRBJ1-2; 11 nucleotides agree with TRBD1. Losses at the gene ends were 0 bases for V and 4 bases for J; bases not matched to a gene: 10. Per the germline V gene, CDR1 is GTSNPN and CDR2 is SVGIG (reference sequence). CDR3 length: 17 residues. The CDR3: CAWSVGTGGRKVYGYTF. The CDR3 DNA sequence: TGTGCCTGGAGTGTAGGGACAGGGGGAAGAAAAGTCTATGGCTACACCTTC.

This chain joins TRBV20-1 and TRBJ2-5, with TRBD2 matching over 14 bases. This CDR3 comprises 15 residues. V trimming: 7 bases; J trimming: 5 bases; junction bases outside the gene matches: 9. CDR1 and CDR2 (germline): DFQATT, SNEGSKA (reference sequence). CDR3 bases: TGCAGTGAAACGTACGGGACTAGCGGGAGTGAGACCCAGTACTTC. Amino acid sequence: CSETYGTSGSETQYF.

In this sample, this clonotype turned up a few times. This chain joins TRBV19 and TRBJ1-1, with D perhaps TRBD1 (5 bases). Germline CDR1 is LNHDA and CDR2 is SQIVND (reference sequence). The CDR3 consists of 13 residues. Deletions cut 9 bases from V and 0 bases from J, with 11 bases between. The CDR3 sequence is CASAIQVNTEAFF. The CDR3 nucleotides are TGTGCCAGCGCCATACAGGTGAACACTGAAGCTTTCTTT.

This clonotype was recorded a few times. The chain combines TRBV12-3 or TRBV12-4 with TRBJ1-3; D is undetermined. This CDR3 contains 14 residues. V lost 3 bases to trimming and J lost 4 bases, with 10 bases between them. DNA for the CDR3: TGTGCCAGCAGTTTCGGGAGAAAGGGAAACACCATATATTTT. Translation gives CASSFGRKGNTIYF.

This clonotype occurred a few times. The chain has TRBV9 and TRBJ1-1; D might be TRBD1 (5 bases). V lost 0 bases to trimming and J lost 6 bases, with 15 bases between them. CDR1 SGDLS and CDR2 YYNGEE come from the germline V gene. The CDR3 is 15 amino acids. The CDR3 reads CASSVATGDSPEAFF. CDR3 in DNA: TGTGCCAGCAGCGTAGCAACGGGGGATTCACCTGAAGCTTTCTTT.

The CDR3 sequence is CSARDPLAGVEQYF. The CDR3 DNA reads as TGCAGTGCTAGAGATCCGCTAGCAGGGGTCGAGCAGTACTTC. The rearrangement links TRBV20-1 to TRBJ2-7; D might be TRBD1 (6 bases). There are 14 residues in the CDR3. Germline V lookup: CDR1 DFQATT, CDR2 SNEGSKA (reference sequence). V was shortened by 0 bases and J by 6 bases, with 15 bases between the two germline ends.

In this sample, this clonotype turned up a few times. The V and J genes are TRBV11-2 and TRBJ2-2; D is ambiguous. The CDR3 is 12 amino acids. From germline, CDR1 is SGHAT and CDR2 FQNNGV. Trimming left V 6 bases short and J 5 bases short, with 7 bases between. The CDR3 here is CASRLRTGELFF. The CDR3 DNA is TGTGCCAGCAGGCTTAGGACCGGGGAGCTGTTTTTT.

The chain combines TRBV4-3 with TRBJ1-1; D is unresolved. The CDR3 is 15 amino acids. Trimming shortened V by 0 bases and J by 1 base, and 9 bases separated the two germline ends. Germline V CDR1 and CDR2: LGHNA, YSLEER. CDR3 nucleotide sequence: TGCGCCAGCAGCCAAGAGGCCTCCTGGAACACTGAAGCTTTCTTT. It codes for CASSQEASWNTEAFF.

This clonotype has more than one count but fewer than ten. DNA for the CDR3: TGTGCCAGCAGCCAAGCAGGGTTTGTTGGCTACACCTTC. Translating it yields CASSQAGFVGYTF. This rearrangement joins TRBV3-1 to TRBJ1-2, with D tentatively TRBD1 (5 bases). Germline V gives CDR1 LGHDT, CDR2 YNNKEL (reference sequence). Trimming removed 1 base at V and 7 bases at J, with 10 bases between. The CDR3 consists of 13 residues.

This clonotype has a handful of counts. The V call is TRBV27, the J call TRBJ2-5, with 10 bases fitting TRBD1. This CDR3 has 14 amino acids. With V trimmed by 5 bases and J by 5 bases, 5 bases remained unmatched. CDR1 is MNHEY, CDR2 SMNVEV, per germline (reference sequence). The CDR3 DNA reads as TGTGCCAGCAGTCGTGGGACAGGGGTGGAGACCCAGTACTTC. Its protein product is CASSRGTGVETQYF.